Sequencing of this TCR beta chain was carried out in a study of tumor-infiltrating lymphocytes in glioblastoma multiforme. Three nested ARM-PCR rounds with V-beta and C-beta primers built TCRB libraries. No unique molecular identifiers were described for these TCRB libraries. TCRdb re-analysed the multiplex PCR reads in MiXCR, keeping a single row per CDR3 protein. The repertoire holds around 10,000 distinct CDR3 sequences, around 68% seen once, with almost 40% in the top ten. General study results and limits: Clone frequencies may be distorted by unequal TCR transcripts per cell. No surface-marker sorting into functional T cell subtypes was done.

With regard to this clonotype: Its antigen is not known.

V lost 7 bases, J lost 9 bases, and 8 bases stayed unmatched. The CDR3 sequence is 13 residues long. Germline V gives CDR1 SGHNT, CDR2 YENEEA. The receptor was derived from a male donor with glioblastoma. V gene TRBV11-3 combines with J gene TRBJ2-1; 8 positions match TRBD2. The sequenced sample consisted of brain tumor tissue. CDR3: CASNSGGKGEQFF. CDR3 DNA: TGTGCCAGCAACTCGGGGGGGAAGGGTGAGCAGTTCTTC.